Below, 8 T cell receptor beta chains from the same sample are listed, as sequenced in a study of T cell responses to AZD1222 COVID-19 vaccine. Some clones are missing from TCRdb's copy, which holds only in-frame ones; the method was immunoSEQ multiplex PCR. The data show roughly 110,000 clones, roughly nine tenths seen once. Sequences were derived from peripheral blood, sampled on day 0 of AZD1222 vaccination. These receptors came from an adult in good health.

The sample holds one count of this clone. The genes are TRBV29-1 and TRBJ2-7; tentative D call: TRBD1 (5 bases). Trimming stripped 4 bases from V and 2 bases from J, with 6 bases between. The CDR3 loop spans 11 amino acids. Germline lookup yields CDR1 SQVTM and CDR2 ANQGSEA. The CDR3 sequence is CSVVQAYEQYF. In DNA form, the CDR3 reads TGCAGCGTTGTACAGGCCTACGAGCAGTACTTC.

This clone was observed once. This chain joins TRBV5-1 and TRBJ1-6; D is ambiguous. The CDR3 has 13 residues. V was pared by 4 bases and J by 9 bases, with 11 bases between. From germline, CDR1 is SGHRS and CDR2 YFSETQ. In DNA form, the CDR3 reads TGCGCCAGCAGCCCCGGCTACTCTTCACCCCTCCACTTT. Its translation is CASSPGYSSPLHF.

The V gene is TRBV4-3, the J gene TRBJ1-5; TRBD1 matches 9 bases. The CDR3 runs to 16 residues. The germline V gene encodes CDR1 LGHNA and CDR2 YSLEER. With 0 bases clipped from V and 4 bases from J, the junction kept 4 bases outside the gene matches. CDR3 protein: CASSQDVGTGNQPQHF. Written as DNA, the CDR3 is TGCGCCAGCAGCCAAGACGTTGGGACAGGGAATCAGCCCCAGCATTTT.

The CDR3 region is CASSQDERRERESTGELFF. The CDR3, as DNA: TGCGCCAGCAGCCAAGATGAGAGGCGCGAGCGGGAGAGCACCGGGGAGCTGTTTTTT. V usage is TRBV4-3 and J usage is TRBJ2-2, with TRBD2 matching 8 bases. J was trimmed by 4 bases and V by 0 bases; bases with no gene match: 13. Germline V gene sequence: CDR1 LGHNA, CDR2 YSLEER. The CDR3 consists of 19 residues.

This sequence joins TRBV18 and TRBJ2-5; a weak D match, TRBD2 (5 bases). V lost 2 bases to trimming and J lost 2 bases, with 18 bases between them. The CDR3 has 17 amino acids. Germline lookup yields CDR1 KGHSH and CDR2 LQKENI. The CDR3 DNA reads TGTGCCAGCTCACCATTAAAAGGAGGTATTTCTCAAGAGACCCAGTACTTC. Translating it yields CASSPLKGGISQETQYF.

This chain links TRBV28 with TRBJ1-5, with a tentative D call TRBD1 (6 bases). The CDR3 totals 15 residues. Trimming stripped 6 bases from V and 6 bases from J, with 18 bases between. CDR1 MDHEN and CDR2 SYDVKM come from the germline V gene. CDR3 nucleotide sequence: TGTGCCAGCAGACGGGGGGCACGAAGTAGTCAGCCCCAGCATTTT. Residues: CASRRGARSSQPQHF.

The chain has TRBV6-5 and TRBJ2-5; 13 nucleotides align to TRBD2. The CDR3 is made up of 16 amino acids. CDR1 and CDR2 (germline): MNHEY, SVGAGI. V gave up 2 bases and J gave up 5 bases; unmatched junction bases: 5. The CDR3 DNA reads TGTGCCAGCAGTTACGGGACTAGCGGGACCCAGGAGACCCAGTACTTC. It encodes CASSYGTSGTQETQYF.

This sequence joins TRBV5-1 and TRBJ1-1; D gene ambiguous. V gave up 0 bases and J gave up 2 bases, with 8 bases separating them. Looked up from germline, CDR1 is SGHRS and CDR2 is YFSETQ. The CDR3 is 14 amino acids. CDR3 bases: TGCGCCAGCAGCTTGGGCCCAACAAACACTGAAGCTTTCTTT. It translates to CASSLGPTNTEAFF.